Listed here are 24 T cell receptor beta chains from one sample, sequenced in a study of T cell repertoires in cytomegalovirus infection (dated 2019 in TCRdb). The data were produced on an Illumina HiSeq 1500. Clones were called with MiXCR by TCRdb after fastp trimmed the public reads at Q25, and only in-frame beta chains were retained. Identical CDR3 proteins give one entry, which carries the most common genes and DNA. The sample table contains over 300,000 distinct CDR3 sequences; only one count was recorded for roughly a sixth of them. Of the sample, about 11% is held by the ten largest clones. Sequenced material: PBMCs. These receptor sequences come from a human donor in good health (CMV status not recorded). Some clones in this sample may be carry-over from other donors' samples.

The rearrangement joins TRBV5-6 to TRBJ2-3; 9 bases are a match to TRBD1. Germline CDR1 reads SGHDT; CDR2 reads YYEEEE. The CDR3 has 14 residues. J was trimmed by 7 bases and V by 4 bases; bases with no gene match: 7. The CDR3 protein is CASSVQGASNTQYF. In nucleotides, the CDR3 is TGTGCCAGCAGCGTACAGGGGGCATCAAATACGCAGTATTTT.

This clonotype was seen many times. The V gene is TRBV12-3 or TRBV12-4, the J gene TRBJ1-5; D not resolved. This CDR3 has 15 residues. Between the trimmed V and J ends, which lost 0 bases and 3 bases, there was a span of 9 bases. The CDR3 here is CASSLALGFNQPQHF. The DNA for the CDR3 is TGTGCCAGCAGTTTAGCGCTAGGATTCAATCAGCCCCAGCATTTT.

This clonotype was detected a few times. The CDR3, as DNA: TGTGCCAGCAGCATAGAGGGGGTGGCTAGCGGGGGGGTCATCCATACGCAGTATTTT. It codes for CASSIEGVASGGVIHTQYF. V is TRBV7-2 and J is TRBJ2-3; 12 bases are a match to TRBD2. The CDR3 contains 19 residues. With 5 bases clipped from V and 7 bases from J, the junction kept 19 bases outside the gene matches. Germline V gene data show CDR1 as SGHTA and CDR2 as FQGNSA.

This clonotype was recorded at least ten times. The CDR3 nucleotides read TGTGCCAGCAGCCCCAACAGGGGCGGAAACACCATATATTTT. Translating gives CASSPNRGGNTIYF. The J gene is TRBJ1-3, the V gene TRBV7-9; 7 bases agree with TRBD1. The CDR3 consists of 14 residues. Germline CDR1 and CDR2: SEHNR and FQNEAQ (reference sequence). Losses at the gene ends were 5 bases for V and 4 bases for J; bases not matched to a gene: 5.

The sample holds many counts of this clonotype. The chain employs TRBV7-2 and TRBJ1-3; no reliable D call. V was trimmed by 2 bases and J by 1 base, leaving 18 bases between them. CDR1 SGHTA and CDR2 FQGNSA come from the germline V gene. This CDR3 is 18 amino acids long. The CDR3 reads CASSLSMSGARSGNTIYF. CDR3 nucleotide sequence: TGTGCCAGCAGCTTATCAATGTCGGGCGCTCGGTCTGGAAACACCATATATTTT.

Only a few counts were recorded for this clonotype. The chain employs TRBV6-2 or TRBV6-3 and TRBJ2-3, with 7 bases matching TRBD1. With 2 bases clipped from V and 5 bases from J, the junction kept 16 bases outside the gene matches. Germline V CDR1 and CDR2: MNHEY, SVGEGT. This CDR3 is 18 amino acids long. This chain's CDR3 is CASSYPIDRVADEDTQYF. The CDR3 DNA reads TGTGCCAGCAGTTACCCCATAGACAGGGTGGCGGATGAAGATACGCAGTATTTT.

A few counts support this clonotype. The gene calls are TRBV12-3 or TRBV12-4 and TRBJ1-1, with TRBD1 as a possible D gene (5 bases). The CDR3 has 14 residues. Trimming took 10 bases from V and 3 from J, leaving 18 bases between them. The CDR3 reads CATIRRGLDTEAFF. CDR3 DNA sequence: TGTGCCACCATACGTCGGGGCTTGGACACTGAAGCTTTCTTT.

This clonotype was counted many times. This sequence joins TRBV7-2 and TRBJ2-5, with a tentative D call TRBD1 (5 bases). From germline, CDR1 is SGHTA and CDR2 FQGNSA. The length of the CDR3 is 14 residues. V dropped 4 bases and J dropped 5 bases, with 14 bases sitting between them. CDR3 residues: CASSYQGSGETQYF. The CDR3 DNA is TGTGCCAGCAGCTATCAGGGATCCGGGGAGACCCAGTACTTC.

This clonotype occurred a few times. The rearrangement joins TRBV4-1 to TRBJ1-4; the D is unclear. The CDR3 is 13 residues long. Trimming removed 2 bases from V and 8 bases from J, with 9 bases in between. In germline, CDR1 is MGHRA, CDR2 YSYEKL. CDR3 DNA: TGCGCCAGCAGCCAATTCGGGGAGGAAAAACTGTTTTTT. Amino acid sequence: CASSQFGEEKLFF.

At least ten counts were recorded for this clonotype. The rearrangement uses TRBV7-6 and TRBJ2-3; D unclear. The CDR3 runs 15 residues. V lost 1 base to trimming and J lost 2 bases, with 10 bases between them. In germline, CDR1 is SGHVS, CDR2 FNYEAQ. The CDR3 DNA is TGTGCCAGCAGCTTAGGTGACCGAAACACAGATACGCAGTATTTT. Residues: CASSLGDRNTDTQYF.

This clonotype showed up many times. This chain links TRBV20-1 with TRBJ1-1, with D unresolved. Germline V gives CDR1 DFQATT, CDR2 SNEGSKA (reference sequence). The ends were cut back, 6 bases at V and 4 bases at J, with 15 bases in the middle. The CDR3 is 13 amino acids. This CDR3 reads CSAPQDLFTEAFF. CDR3 bases: TGCAGTGCCCCGCAGGACCTATTCACTGAAGCTTTCTTT.

This clonotype showed up many times. The gene calls are TRBV2 and TRBJ2-5; D unclear. Germline CDR1 and CDR2: SNHLY and FYNNEI. The V end was cut by 6 bases, the J end by 3 bases, with 5 bases between. The CDR3 is 11 residues long. The CDR3 is CASSYKETQYF. The CDR3 DNA sequence: TGTGCCAGCAGCTACAAAGAGACCCAGTACTTC.

This clonotype was counted between two and nine times. V usage is TRBV10-3 and J usage is TRBJ1-5, with D unclear. Germline loops: CDR1 ENHRY, CDR2 SYGVKD. CDR3 length: 18 residues. V was pared by 0 bases and J by 0 bases, with 15 bases between. The CDR3 bases are TGTGCCATCAGTGAGTCGGCGGCCCTTGGAGGTAGCAATCAGCCCCAGCATTTT. It is translated as CAISESAALGGSNQPQHF.

This clonotype showed up just a few times. V usage is TRBV19 and J usage is TRBJ1-5; D unresolved. The CDR3 is 13 amino acids. Germline V gene data show CDR1 as LNHDA and CDR2 as SQIVND (reference sequence). Between the trimmed V and J ends, which lost 0 bases and 11 bases, there was a span of 11 bases. CDR3 nucleotide sequence: TGTGCCAGTAGTATAGATCCTGACTTGGCCCAGCATTTT. Protein: CASSIDPDLAQHF.

V is TRBV12-3 or TRBV12-4 and J is TRBJ1-1; no clear D. The ends were cut back, 8 bases at V and 3 bases at J, with 7 bases in the middle. The length of the CDR3 is 11 residues. CDR3 loop: CASQGYTEAFF. CDR3 bases: TGTGCCAGCCAAGGGTACACTGAAGCTTTCTTT.

The rearrangement uses TRBV4-3 and TRBJ1-5, with unresolved D. CDR1 and CDR2 from the germline V gene are LGHNA and YSLEER. The CDR3 has 13 amino acids. V was pared by 1 base and J by 9 bases, with 10 bases between. In nucleotides, the CDR3 is TGCGCCAGCAGCCAAGTGTTGGGTCGGCCCCAGCATTTT. Its translation is CASSQVLGRPQHF.

In this sample, this clonotype turned up many times. This chain connects TRBV7-9 to TRBJ1-1, with TRBD1 as a possible D gene (5 bases). V was clipped by 5 bases and J by 4 bases, with 14 bases between them. The CDR3 has 14 residues. CDR1 and CDR2 from the germline V gene are SEHNR and FQNEAQ (reference sequence). The CDR3 sequence is CASSPTGRATEAFF. The CDR3 coding sequence is TGTGCCAGCAGCCCAACGGGCAGGGCCACTGAAGCTTTCTTT.

The V gene is TRBV7-6, the J gene TRBJ2-3; D might be TRBD1 (6 bases). Germline V gives CDR1 SGHVS, CDR2 FNYEAQ. V was shortened by 2 bases and J by 7 bases, with 13 bases between the two germline ends. The CDR3 has 14 amino acids. Written as DNA, the CDR3 is TGTGCCAGCAGCTTAACACAGGGTCGAAATACGCAGTATTTT. It translates to CASSLTQGRNTQYF.

In its sample, this clonotype was seen a few times. The junction differs from germline at one of its ends, possibly a read error. The chain's CDR3 is CASSLGGGPSDEQYF. The CDR3 DNA reads as TGTGCCAGCAGCTTGGGAGGGGGTCCCTCCGACGAGCAGTACTTC. This sequence joins TRBV5-8 and TRBJ2-7; perhaps TRBD1 as D (6 bases). The CDR3 covers 15 residues. Germline V gene lookup returns CDR1 SGHTS and CDR2 YDEGEE.

The CDR3 nucleotides are TGTGCCACCAGCAGAGCGGGGACAAATTCACCCCTCCACTTT. Residues: CATSRAGTNSPLHF. The rearrangement links TRBV15 to TRBJ1-6; possible D gene TRBD1, 6 bases. Trimming cost V 1 base and J 7 bases, with 8 bases left between them. Germline lookup yields CDR1 LNHNV and CDR2 YYDKDF (reference sequence). This CDR3 region has 14 residues.

The chain carries TRBV5-6 and TRBJ2-7; D is unresolved. The length of the CDR3 is 16 residues. V was clipped by 6 bases and J by 3 bases, with 22 bases between them. Germline lookup yields CDR1 SGHDT and CDR2 YYEEEE. The CDR3 bases are TGTGCCAGCAATCCGCGAAACCCAGACTCAGGCTACGAGCAGTACTTC. It is translated as CASNPRNPDSGYEQYF.

This clonotype was recorded at least ten times. The chain links TRBV7-2 to TRBJ1-5; D gene ambiguous. Germline-derived CDR1 and CDR2 are SGHTA and FQGNSA. V dropped 1 base and J dropped 4 bases, with 8 bases sitting between them. This CDR3 comprises 14 residues. CDR3 region: CASSLERTNQPQHF. CDR3 coding DNA: TGTGCCAGCAGCTTAGAACGAACGAATCAGCCCCAGCATTTT.

The chain recombines TRBV10-3 with TRBJ2-2; 8 bases map to TRBD1. Germline V gene lookup returns CDR1 ENHRY and CDR2 SYGVKD. The CDR3 is made up of 15 amino acids. Trimming took 4 bases from V and 5 from J; bases not matched to a gene: 6. The CDR3 sequence: CAISVSGGSTGELFF. The DNA for the CDR3 is TGTGCCATCAGTGTTTCAGGGGGCTCGACCGGGGAGCTGTTTTTT.

This clonotype showed up just once. This chain uses TRBV9 with TRBJ1-2; D might be TRBD1 (6 bases). The CDR3 runs to 15 residues. Germline assignment: CDR1 SGDLS and CDR2 YYNGEE. V was pared by 1 base and J by 7 bases, with 17 bases between. This CDR3 reads CASSVSPDSWGGYTF. The CDR3 DNA reads as TGTGCCAGCAGCGTATCCCCGGACAGCTGGGGTGGCTACACCTTC.